Listed below are T cell receptor beta chains from one sample, sequenced in a study of shared clonotypes between healthy human individuals. Repertoires were generated with immunoSEQ multiplex PCR, while TCRdb's copy carries only in-frame clones and drops some. The sample records 2 million to 2.5 million clones, about 90% being singletons. The source material was naive CD4+ T cells from PBMCs. Receptor source: a young man in good health. Some clones in this sample may be carry-over from other donors' samples. Both conserved end residues are part of each CDR3. Each record gives: D gene, CDR3 length, V gene, J gene, clone size, CDR3 DNA, CDR3 protein. A D gene is named only where the DNA matches it firmly. Some rows mark clone size as missing; the rest say once, few, many or name a class of expanded clone.

D gene: -
CDR3 length: 14
V gene: TRBV11-3
J gene: TRBJ2-5
clone size: -
CDR3 DNA: TGTGCCAGCAGCCGGAGAGGACTACAAGAGACCCAGTACTTC
CDR3 protein: CASSRRGLQETQYF

D gene: -
CDR3 length: 14
V gene: TRBV5-1
J gene: TRBJ1-1
clone size: -
CDR3 DNA: TGCGCCAGCAGCCTGGACGGCTCCAACACTGAAGCTTTCTTT
CDR3 protein: CASSLDGSNTEAFF

D gene: -
CDR3 length: 13
V gene: TRBV5-1
J gene: TRBJ2-7
clone size: once
CDR3 DNA: TGCGCCAGCAGCTTTGACACCACCTACGAGCAGTACTTC
CDR3 protein: CASSFDTTYEQYF

D gene: -
CDR3 length: 14
V gene: TRBV5-1
J gene: TRBJ2-5
clone size: -
CDR3 DNA: TGCGCCAGCAGCTTGGGACTCGGGAAAGAGACCCAGTACTTC
CDR3 protein: CASSLGLGKETQYF

D gene: -
CDR3 length: 15
V gene: TRBV12-5
J gene: TRBJ2-2
clone size: -
CDR3 DNA: TGTGCTAGTGGTTTGGTACTTCAGAACACCGGGGAGCTGTTTTTT
CDR3 protein: CASGLVLQNTGELFF

D gene: -
CDR3 length: 15
V gene: TRBV7-2
J gene: TRBJ2-1
clone size: -
CDR3 DNA: TGTGCCAGCAGCTTACTCGGGAGTATTGGGGCTGAGCAGTTCTTC
CDR3 protein: CASSLLGSIGAEQFF

D gene: -
CDR3 length: 14
V gene: TRBV11-2
J gene: TRBJ2-3
clone size: -
CDR3 DNA: TGTGCCAGCAGCCCCCAAGGAGGGCCAGATACGCAGTATTTT
CDR3 protein: CASSPQGGPDTQYF

D gene: TRBD1
CDR3 length: 17
V gene: TRBV29-1
J gene: TRBJ2-2
clone size: -
CDR3 DNA: TGCAGCGTTGAGAGGACCCTCAAGGGGGCGGGCACCGGGGAGCTGTTTTTT
CDR3 protein: CSVERTLKGAGTGELFF

D gene: -
CDR3 length: 14
V gene: TRBV2
J gene: TRBJ1-2
clone size: -
CDR3 DNA: TGTGCCAGCAGTGGGCGGACAGCGGACTATGGCTACACCTTC
CDR3 protein: CASSGRTADYGYTF

D gene: TRBD1
CDR3 length: 15
V gene: TRBV2
J gene: TRBJ1-5
clone size: -
CDR3 DNA: TGTGCCAGCAGTGGTGACAGGGCCAGCAATCAGCCCCAGCATTTT
CDR3 protein: CASSGDRASNQPQHF

D gene: -
CDR3 length: 14
V gene: TRBV6-1
J gene: TRBJ2-5
clone size: -
CDR3 DNA: TGTGCCAGCAGGCCACTAGCAGCAGAAGAGACCCAGTACTTC
CDR3 protein: CASRPLAAEETQYF

D gene: -
CDR3 length: 13
V gene: TRBV6-5
J gene: TRBJ2-7
clone size: once
CDR3 DNA: TGTGCCAGCGGACCGACAGTTACCTACGAGCAGTACTTC
CDR3 protein: CASGPTVTYEQYF

D gene: -
CDR3 length: 16
V gene: TRBV5-1
J gene: TRBJ2-2
clone size: once
CDR3 DNA: TGCGCCAGCAGCTTGGCCGCAGGGGGGTACACCGGGGAGCTGTTTTTT
CDR3 protein: CASSLAAGGYTGELFF

D gene: -
CDR3 length: 17
V gene: TRBV4-2
J gene: TRBJ1-1
clone size: -
CDR3 DNA: TGTGCCAGCAGCCAAACCGCCCCGGGACGCACAAACACTGAAGCTTTCTTT
CDR3 protein: CASSQTAPGRTNTEAFF

D gene: -
CDR3 length: 11
V gene: TRBV6-6
J gene: TRBJ1-2
clone size: -
CDR3 DNA: TGTGCCAGCAGTTCTCGTGCTGGCTACACCTTC
CDR3 protein: CASSSRAGYTF

D gene: -
CDR3 length: 15
V gene: TRBV28
J gene: TRBJ2-1
clone size: -
CDR3 DNA: TGTGCCAGCAGTTTGGCCAGTCCTTCCTACAATGAGCAGTTCTTC
CDR3 protein: CASSLASPSYNEQFF

D gene: TRBD1
CDR3 length: 14
V gene: TRBV2
J gene: TRBJ2-1
clone size: -
CDR3 DNA: TGTGCCAGCAGTAACAGGGACAGCCACAATGAGCAGTTCTTC
CDR3 protein: CASSNRDSHNEQFF

D gene: -
CDR3 length: 13
V gene: TRBV14
J gene: TRBJ2-3
clone size: -
CDR3 DNA: TGTGCCAGCAGCCAAGAACTTGAAGATACGCAGTATTTT
CDR3 protein: CASSQELEDTQYF

D gene: -
CDR3 length: 13
V gene: TRBV5-1
J gene: TRBJ2-3
clone size: -
CDR3 DNA: TGCGCCAGCAGCCCAACTAGTGCAGATACGCAGTATTTT
CDR3 protein: CASSPTSADTQYF

D gene: -
CDR3 length: 17
V gene: TRBV7-2
J gene: TRBJ1-3
clone size: -
CDR3 DNA: TGTGCCAGCAGCCTAACAGGGCTACGATCCTCTGGAAACACCATATATTTT
CDR3 protein: CASSLTGLRSSGNTIYF

D gene: -
CDR3 length: 15
V gene: TRBV7-2
J gene: TRBJ2-1
clone size: -
CDR3 DNA: TGTGCCAGCAGCAATTCCCTCCCAGCTTGGGGCGAGCAGTTCTTC
CDR3 protein: CASSNSLPAWGEQFF

D gene: TRBD2
CDR3 length: 15
V gene: TRBV5-1
J gene: TRBJ2-1
clone size: -
CDR3 DNA: TGCGCCAGCAGCGGGACTAGCGGCAGTTACAATGAGCAGTTCTTC
CDR3 protein: CASSGTSGSYNEQFF

D gene: TRBD2
CDR3 length: 16
V gene: TRBV28
J gene: TRBJ2-1
clone size: -
CDR3 DNA: TGTGCCAGCGGCACTAGCGGGGGTTTTCCCTACAATGAGCAGTTCTTC
CDR3 protein: CASGTSGGFPYNEQFF

D gene: -
CDR3 length: 14
V gene: TRBV19
J gene: TRBJ1-5
clone size: -
CDR3 DNA: TGTGCCAGTAGTATAGCGTCGGGCGGGGAGCCCCAGCATTTT
CDR3 protein: CASSIASGGEPQHF

D gene: TRBD1
CDR3 length: 16
V gene: TRBV5-4
J gene: TRBJ2-7
clone size: -
CDR3 DNA: TGTGCCAGCAGCTGGCGGACAGGGGGCTCCTCCTACGAGCAGTACTTC
CDR3 protein: CASSWRTGGSSYEQYF

D gene: -
CDR3 length: 15
V gene: TRBV7-9
J gene: TRBJ2-3
clone size: -
CDR3 DNA: TGTGCCAGCAGCGTGTCCGGGGCCGGAGGAGATACGCAGTATTTT
CDR3 protein: CASSVSGAGGDTQYF

D gene: TRBD1
CDR3 length: 13
V gene: TRBV6-1
J gene: TRBJ1-1
clone size: -
CDR3 DNA: TGTGCCAGCAGTAGTTCCGGGACAGGGGTAGCTTTCTTT
CDR3 protein: CASSSSGTGVAFF

D gene: -
CDR3 length: 13
V gene: TRBV7-2
J gene: TRBJ2-1
clone size: -
CDR3 DNA: TGTGCCAGCGGGTCCGGACCGTACAATGAGCAGTTCTTC
CDR3 protein: CASGSGPYNEQFF

D gene: TRBD2
CDR3 length: 13
V gene: TRBV29-1
J gene: TRBJ2-3
clone size: once
CDR3 DNA: TGCAGCGCTAGCGGGAGGTCGGCAGATACGCAGTATTTT
CDR3 protein: CSASGRSADTQYF

D gene: TRBD2
CDR3 length: 14
V gene: TRBV28
J gene: TRBJ2-7
clone size: once
CDR3 DNA: TGTGCCAGCAGTGGCAGCGGGAGCTCCTACGAGCAGTACTTC
CDR3 protein: CASSGSGSSYEQYF

D gene: -
CDR3 length: 14
V gene: TRBV5-1
J gene: TRBJ1-1
clone size: -
CDR3 DNA: TGCGCCAGCAGCTGGATCCTCGGGCACACTGAAGCTTTCTTT
CDR3 protein: CASSWILGHTEAFF

D gene: -
CDR3 length: 16
V gene: TRBV4-2
J gene: TRBJ1-2
clone size: -
CDR3 DNA: TGTGCCAGCAGCCAAGTGGGCACGGGCGGGCTAGTTGGCTACACCTTC
CDR3 protein: CASSQVGTGGLVGYTF

D gene: -
CDR3 length: 12
V gene: TRBV6-6
J gene: TRBJ1-5
clone size: -
CDR3 DNA: TGTGCCAGCAGTTACCGTAATCAGCCCCAGCATTTT
CDR3 protein: CASSYRNQPQHF

D gene: TRBD1
CDR3 length: 15
V gene: TRBV5-1
J gene: TRBJ2-5
clone size: once
CDR3 DNA: TGCGCCAGCAGCTTAGGGGGCGAAGGAAAAGAGACCCAGTACTTC
CDR3 protein: CASSLGGEGKETQYF

D gene: -
CDR3 length: 12
V gene: TRBV6-1
J gene: TRBJ1-5
clone size: few
CDR3 DNA: TGTGCCAGCAGCTTAACAATTCTCCACACGCATTTT
CDR3 protein: CASSLTILHTHF

D gene: -
CDR3 length: 15
V gene: TRBV19
J gene: TRBJ2-5
clone size: -
CDR3 DNA: TGTGCCAGTAGTGCTTGGGGGGCGCGTCGGGAGACCCAGTACTTC
CDR3 protein: CASSAWGARRETQYF

D gene: TRBD1
CDR3 length: 15
V gene: TRBV7-8
J gene: TRBJ2-7
clone size: once
CDR3 DNA: TGTGCCAGCAGCCCGGGACAGGGTTACTCCTACGAGCAGTACTTC
CDR3 protein: CASSPGQGYSYEQYF

D gene: -
CDR3 length: 14
V gene: TRBV2
J gene: TRBJ1-5
clone size: -
CDR3 DNA: TGTGCCAGCAGTGAGATCAGCAGAAATCAGCCCCAGCATTTT
CDR3 protein: CASSEISRNQPQHF

D gene: TRBD1
CDR3 length: 13
V gene: TRBV2
J gene: TRBJ2-1
clone size: -
CDR3 DNA: TGTGCCAGCGACAGGGGGCGCGGAAATGAGCAGTTCTTC
CDR3 protein: CASDRGRGNEQFF

D gene: -
CDR3 length: 13
V gene: TRBV5-4
J gene: TRBJ2-1
clone size: -
CDR3 DNA: TGTGCCAGCAGCTTGGACGGAAACAATGAGCAGTTCTTC
CDR3 protein: CASSLDGNNEQFF

D gene: TRBD1
CDR3 length: 15
V gene: TRBV6-5
J gene: TRBJ1-2
clone size: -
CDR3 DNA: TGTGCCAGCAGTCGAAAACAGGGGACGTTCTATGGCTACACCTTC
CDR3 protein: CASSRKQGTFYGYTF

D gene: -
CDR3 length: 12
V gene: TRBV4-1
J gene: TRBJ2-7
clone size: once
CDR3 DNA: TGCGCCAGCAGCCACTCCCGGGGGGAGCAGTACTTC
CDR3 protein: CASSHSRGEQYF

D gene: TRBD1
CDR3 length: 15
V gene: TRBV10-3
J gene: TRBJ1-2
clone size: -
CDR3 DNA: TGTGCCATCAGTGAGGGGACAGGGGGCCTCTATGGCTACACCTTC
CDR3 protein: CAISEGTGGLYGYTF

D gene: -
CDR3 length: 15
V gene: TRBV4-1
J gene: TRBJ2-7
clone size: -
CDR3 DNA: TGCGCCAGCAGCCAAGATTCGGGGCAGACCTACGAGCAGTACTTC
CDR3 protein: CASSQDSGQTYEQYF

D gene: -
CDR3 length: 16
V gene: TRBV28
J gene: TRBJ2-3
clone size: -
CDR3 DNA: TGTGCCAGCACCTTGGGGATATTGCAGGGGCCAGATACGCAGTATTTT
CDR3 protein: CASTLGILQGPDTQYF

D gene: -
CDR3 length: 11
V gene: TRBV28
J gene: TRBJ1-5
clone size: -
CDR3 DNA: TGTGCCAGCCAAACTAATCAGCCCCAGCATTTT
CDR3 protein: CASQTNQPQHF

D gene: -
CDR3 length: 13
V gene: TRBV9
J gene: TRBJ1-5
clone size: -
CDR3 DNA: TGTGCCAGCAGCGTAAATAGCAATCAGCCCCAGCATTTT
CDR3 protein: CASSVNSNQPQHF

D gene: TRBD2
CDR3 length: 17
V gene: TRBV4-2
J gene: TRBJ2-1
clone size: -
CDR3 DNA: TGTGCCAGCAGCCGGAGTAGCGGGGGGTTTTCCTACAATGAGCAGTTCTTC
CDR3 protein: CASSRSSGGFSYNEQFF